This T cell receptor (beta chain) was captured in a study of blood T cells in healthy people across ages. Together with a sample-barcoded 5' primer, a J-beta primer mix was included in a second PCR lasting about 7 to 11 cycles. TCRdb itself ran the 5' RACE reads through MiXCR, one entry per CDR3 protein. The table shows some 1,500,000 distinct CDR3 sequences, with roughly 43% occurring only once. CDR3 length: 14 residues. Germline-derived CDR1 and CDR2 are SGHTA and FQGNSA. Trimming removed 3 bases at V and 4 bases at J, with 12 bases between. The gene calls are TRBV7-2 and TRBJ1-1; perhaps TRBD1 as D (6 bases). Sequenced sample: blood. The receptor was isolated from a woman under 30 in good health. The DNA for the CDR3 is TGTGCCAGCAGCTTCGCCGCAGGGGTCACTGAAGCTTTCTTT. Its translation: CASSFAAGVTEAFF.